Below are 3 T cell receptor beta chains sequenced from a single sample in a study of T cells in Graves' hyperthyroidism and ophthalmopathy. Amplified TCR beta CDR3 regions derived from RNA transcripts. Researchers ran a first-round RT-PCR on the TCR CDR3 using the HTBI primer set. MiXCR, applied by TCRdb to the multiplex PCR reads, yields one record per CDR3 protein. The data hold some 770,000 distinct CDR3 sequences, with around 17% observed a single time. The sequenced sample was blood. Receptors originate from a man between 18 and 29 years old with Graves' hyperthyroidism.

Only a few counts were recorded for this clonotype. This chain uses TRBV7-9 with TRBJ2-1, with D unclear. There are 13 residues in the CDR3. From germline, CDR1 is SEHNR and CDR2 FQNEAQ (reference sequence). Trimming removed 1 base at V and 10 bases at J, with 11 bases between. The CDR3 loop reads CASSLEWATEQFF. CDR3 bases: TGTGCCAGCAGCTTAGAGTGGGCTACCGAGCAGTTCTTC.

About this clonotype itself: A much bigger clone sits one base away, suggesting this may be a read error. The rearrangement joins TRBV29-1 to TRBJ2-7; D remains unclear. Germline V gene sequence: CDR1 SQVTM, CDR2 ANQGSEA. Trimming removed 7 bases at V and 0 bases at J, with 13 bases between. This CDR3 contains 13 residues. The CDR3 sequence is CSARPTDSYEQYF. The CDR3 coding sequence is TGCAGCGCGCGGCCGACCGACTCCTACGAGCAGTACTTC.

This clonotype was seen repeatedly, ten times or more. The V call is TRBV20-1, the J call TRBJ2-5, with D possibly being TRBD1 (5 bases). The CDR3 is 13 residues long. Germline V gene sequence: CDR1 DFQATT, CDR2 SNEGSKA (reference sequence). V was cut by 1 base and J by 1 base, with 7 bases left in between. CDR3 coding DNA: TGCAGTGCTAGAGTACAGGCCCAAGAGACCCAGTACTTC. Translated, it gives CSARVQAQETQYF.